This TCR beta chain originates from a study of early T cells in non-severe SARS-CoV-2 infection. Study details: Bulk RNA from unsorted whole blood was sequenced; chains were unpaired.

As concerns this clonotype: Its specificity is unknown.

cDNA molecules, individually, were tagged with unique molecular identifiers. TCRdb re-called the 5' RACE reads with MiXCR, one entry per CDR3 protein. The data show about 45,000 distinct CDR3 sequences, around a tenth seen once. Germline V gene lookup returns CDR1 MNHEY and CDR2 SVGAGI. The CDR3 spans 15 residues. Trimming took off 0 bases at V and 3 bases at J, with 12 bases between the two ends. General study findings and limits: Missing private and CD4 specificities, VDJdb matching favored anti-spike CD8 responses.

The chain employs TRBV6-5 and TRBJ2-7; maybe TRBD1 (6 bases). The TCR sequence derives from an adult who was a healthcare worker with PCR-confirmed SARS-CoV-2 infection or an uninfected control (not recorded which). The sample was whole blood. The DNA of the CDR3 is TGTGCCAGCAGTTACTCGAGTCAGGGGCACTACGAGCAGTACTTC. Protein: CASSYSSQGHYEQYF.